The entry below gives a single T cell receptor beta chain sequence along with its context. This sample stems from a study of blood T cell repertoires in COVID-19. In the original processing: Estimates of nucleated cell counts were drawn from the amplification of reference gene primers. Generated by immunoSEQ multiplex PCR, the TCRdb table keeps only in-frame clones and is missing some. V and J calls and clone size are given by that table; D and trimming were obtained from the DNA. Counted here are around 190,000 clones, roughly 90% occurring once; the ten biggest clones make up about 1.6%. Germline V lookup: CDR1 SNHLY, CDR2 FYNNEI. This CDR3 is 15 amino acids long. With 4 bases clipped from V and 6 bases from J, the junction kept 7 bases outside the gene matches.

J is TRBJ2-3 and V is TRBV2, with 10 bases identical to TRBD1. Sequencing was done on a sample of peripheral blood. The sequence came from a man between 18 and 29 years old with active or convalescent COVID-19. The DNA for the CDR3 is TGTGCCAGCAGTGGACAGGGGGCCGGTATGGATACGCAGTATTTT. Translated, it gives CASSGQGAGMDTQYF.